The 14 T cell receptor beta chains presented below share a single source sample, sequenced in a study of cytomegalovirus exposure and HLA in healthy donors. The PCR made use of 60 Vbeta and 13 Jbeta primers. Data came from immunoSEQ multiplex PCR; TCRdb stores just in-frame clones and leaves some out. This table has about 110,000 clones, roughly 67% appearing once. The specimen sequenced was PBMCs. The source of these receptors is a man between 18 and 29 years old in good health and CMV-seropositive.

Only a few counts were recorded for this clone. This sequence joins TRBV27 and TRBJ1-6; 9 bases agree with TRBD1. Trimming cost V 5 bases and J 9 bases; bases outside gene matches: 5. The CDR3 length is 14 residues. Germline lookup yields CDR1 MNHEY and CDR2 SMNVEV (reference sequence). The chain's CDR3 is CASSPGDRASPLHF. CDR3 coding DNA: TGTGCCAGCAGTCCAGGGGACAGGGCTTCACCCCTCCACTTT.

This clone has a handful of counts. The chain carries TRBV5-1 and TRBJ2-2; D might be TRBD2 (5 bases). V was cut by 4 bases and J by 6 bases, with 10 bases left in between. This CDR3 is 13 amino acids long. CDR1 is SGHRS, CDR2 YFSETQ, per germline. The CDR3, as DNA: TGCGCCAGCAGCCTACTAGTGGCCGGGGAGCTGTTTTTT. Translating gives CASSLLVAGELFF.

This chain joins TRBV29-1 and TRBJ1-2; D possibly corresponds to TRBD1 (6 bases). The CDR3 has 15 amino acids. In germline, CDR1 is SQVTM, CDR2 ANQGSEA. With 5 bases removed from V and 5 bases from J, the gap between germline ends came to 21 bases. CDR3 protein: CSVWGGTGPDYGYTF. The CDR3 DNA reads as TGCAGCGTTTGGGGGGGTACAGGGCCCGATTATGGCTACACCTTC.

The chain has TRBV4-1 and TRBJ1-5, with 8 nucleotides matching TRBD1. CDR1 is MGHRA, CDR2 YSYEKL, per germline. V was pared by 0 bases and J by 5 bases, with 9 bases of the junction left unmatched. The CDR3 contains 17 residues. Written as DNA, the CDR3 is TGCGCCAGCAGCCAAGATTACGGGGACAGGCGACATCAGCCCCAGCATTTT. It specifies CASSQDYGDRRHQPQHF.

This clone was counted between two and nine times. CDR3 DNA: TGTGCCAGCAGCCCAGGAAACACCATATATTTT. This translates into CASSPGNTIYF. The chain joins TRBV14 to TRBJ1-3; unclear D gene. Germline-derived CDR1 and CDR2 are SGHDN and FVKESK. The CDR3 has 11 amino acids. V was clipped by 4 bases and J by 4 bases, with 2 bases between them.

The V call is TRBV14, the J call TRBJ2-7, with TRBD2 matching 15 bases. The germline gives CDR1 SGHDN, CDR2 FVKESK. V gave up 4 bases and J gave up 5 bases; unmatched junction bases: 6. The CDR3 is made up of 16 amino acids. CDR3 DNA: TGTGCCAGCAGCCGGGGACTAGCGGGGGGTAAGAACGAGCAGTACGTC. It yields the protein CASSRGLAGGKNEQYV.

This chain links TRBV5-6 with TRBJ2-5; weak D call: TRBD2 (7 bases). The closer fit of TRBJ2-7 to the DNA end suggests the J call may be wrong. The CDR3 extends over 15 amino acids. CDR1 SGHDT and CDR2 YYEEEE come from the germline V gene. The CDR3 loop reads CASSLRGGADDEQYF. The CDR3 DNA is TGTGCCAGCAGCTTGCGAGGGGGGGCCGACGACGAGCAGTACTTC.

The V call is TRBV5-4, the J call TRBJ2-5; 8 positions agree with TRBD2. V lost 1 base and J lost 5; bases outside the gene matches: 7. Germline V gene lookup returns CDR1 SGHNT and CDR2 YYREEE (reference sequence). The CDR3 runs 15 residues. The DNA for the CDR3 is TGTGCCAGCAGCTTGTTCGGGGGGGCAGGGGAGACCCAGTACTTC. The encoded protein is CASSLFGGAGETQYF.

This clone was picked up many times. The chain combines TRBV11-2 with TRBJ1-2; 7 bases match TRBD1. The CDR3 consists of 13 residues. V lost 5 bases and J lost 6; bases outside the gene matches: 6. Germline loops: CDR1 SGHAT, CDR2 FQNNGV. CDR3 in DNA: TGTGCCAGCAGCCTGGGACAGTTGGATGGCTACACCTTC. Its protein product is CASSLGQLDGYTF.

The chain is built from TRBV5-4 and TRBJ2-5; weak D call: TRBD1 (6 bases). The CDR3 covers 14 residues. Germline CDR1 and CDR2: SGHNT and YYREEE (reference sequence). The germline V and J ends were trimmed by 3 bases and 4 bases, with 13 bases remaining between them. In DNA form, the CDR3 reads TGTGCCAGCAGCTGGACCGGGACAACAGAGACCCAGTACTTC. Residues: CASSWTGTTETQYF.

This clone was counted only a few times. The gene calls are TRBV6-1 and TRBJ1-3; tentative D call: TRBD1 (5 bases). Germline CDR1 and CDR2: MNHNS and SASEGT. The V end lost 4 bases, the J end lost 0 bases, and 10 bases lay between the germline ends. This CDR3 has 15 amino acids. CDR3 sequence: CASSGKGYSGNTIYF. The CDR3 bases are TGTGCCAGCAGTGGAAAGGGGTACTCTGGAAACACCATATATTTT.

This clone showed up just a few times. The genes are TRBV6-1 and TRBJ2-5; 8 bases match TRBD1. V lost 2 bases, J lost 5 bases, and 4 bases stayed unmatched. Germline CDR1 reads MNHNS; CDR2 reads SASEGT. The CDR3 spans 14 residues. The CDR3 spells CASSENRGRETQYF. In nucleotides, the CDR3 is TGTGCCAGCAGTGAAAACAGGGGGAGGGAGACCCAGTACTTC.

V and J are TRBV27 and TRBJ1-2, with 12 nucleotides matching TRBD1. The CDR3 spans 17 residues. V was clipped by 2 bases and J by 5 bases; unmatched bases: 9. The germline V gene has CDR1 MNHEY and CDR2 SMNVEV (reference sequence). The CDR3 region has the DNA TGTGCCAGCAGTTTAAATCCTCGGGGACAGGGGGCGTATGGCTACACCTTC. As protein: CASSLNPRGQGAYGYTF.

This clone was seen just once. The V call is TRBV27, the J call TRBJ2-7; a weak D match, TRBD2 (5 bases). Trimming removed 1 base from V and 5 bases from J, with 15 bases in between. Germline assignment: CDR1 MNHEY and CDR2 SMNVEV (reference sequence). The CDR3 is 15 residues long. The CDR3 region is CASSLLFEGSDEQYF. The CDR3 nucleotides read TGTGCCAGCAGTTTATTGTTCGAGGGTTCCGACGAGCAGTACTTC.